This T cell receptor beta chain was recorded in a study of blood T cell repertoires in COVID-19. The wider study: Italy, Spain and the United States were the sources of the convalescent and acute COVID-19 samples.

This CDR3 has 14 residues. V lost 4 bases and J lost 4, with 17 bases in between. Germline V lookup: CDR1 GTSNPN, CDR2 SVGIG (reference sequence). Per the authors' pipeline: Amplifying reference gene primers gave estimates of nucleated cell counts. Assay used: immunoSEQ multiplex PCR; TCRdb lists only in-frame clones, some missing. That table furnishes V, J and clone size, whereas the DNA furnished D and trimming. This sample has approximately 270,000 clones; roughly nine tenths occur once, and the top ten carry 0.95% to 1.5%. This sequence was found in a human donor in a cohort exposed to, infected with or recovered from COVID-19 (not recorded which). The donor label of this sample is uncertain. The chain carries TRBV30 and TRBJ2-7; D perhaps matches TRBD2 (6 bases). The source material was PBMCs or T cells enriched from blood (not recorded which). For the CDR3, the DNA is TGTGCCTGGACACCCGCGGGGTCAGATTACGAGCAGTACTTC. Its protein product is CAWTPAGSDYEQYF.